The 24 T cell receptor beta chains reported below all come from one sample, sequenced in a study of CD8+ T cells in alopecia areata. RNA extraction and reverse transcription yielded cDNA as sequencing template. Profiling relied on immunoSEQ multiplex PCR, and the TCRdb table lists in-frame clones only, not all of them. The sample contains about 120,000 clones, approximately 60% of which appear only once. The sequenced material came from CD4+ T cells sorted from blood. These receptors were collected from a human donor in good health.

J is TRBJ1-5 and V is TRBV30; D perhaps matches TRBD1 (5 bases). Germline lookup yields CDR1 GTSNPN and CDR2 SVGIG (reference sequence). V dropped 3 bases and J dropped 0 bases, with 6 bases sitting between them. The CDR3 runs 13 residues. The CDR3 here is CAWSGHSNQPQHF. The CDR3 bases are TGTGCCTGGAGCGGACATAGCAATCAGCCCCAGCATTTT.

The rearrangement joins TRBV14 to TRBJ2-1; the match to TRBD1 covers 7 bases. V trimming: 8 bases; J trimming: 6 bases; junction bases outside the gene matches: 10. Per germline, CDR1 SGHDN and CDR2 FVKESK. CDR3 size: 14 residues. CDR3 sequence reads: CASRQGWGFNEQFF. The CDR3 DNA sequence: TGTGCCAGCCGACAGGGTTGGGGTTTCAATGAGCAGTTCTTC.

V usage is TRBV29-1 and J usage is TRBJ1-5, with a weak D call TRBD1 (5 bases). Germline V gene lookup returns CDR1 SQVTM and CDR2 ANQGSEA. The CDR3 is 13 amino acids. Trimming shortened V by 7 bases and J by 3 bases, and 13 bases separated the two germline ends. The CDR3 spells CSAADSLNQPQHF. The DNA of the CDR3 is TGCAGCGCCGCCGACAGTCTCAATCAGCCCCAGCATTTT.

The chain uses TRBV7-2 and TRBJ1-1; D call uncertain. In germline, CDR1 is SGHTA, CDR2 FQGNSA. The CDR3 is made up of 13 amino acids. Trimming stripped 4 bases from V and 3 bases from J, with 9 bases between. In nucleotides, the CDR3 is TGTGCCAGCAGCTCCCATCACTACACTGAAGCTTTCTTT. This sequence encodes CASSSHHYTEAFF.

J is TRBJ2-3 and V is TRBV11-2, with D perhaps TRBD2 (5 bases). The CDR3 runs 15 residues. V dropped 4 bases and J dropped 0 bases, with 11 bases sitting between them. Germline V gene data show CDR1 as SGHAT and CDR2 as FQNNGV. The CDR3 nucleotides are TGTGCCAGCAGCTCCTTAGCGACTAGCACAGATACGCAGTATTTT. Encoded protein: CASSSLATSTDTQYF.

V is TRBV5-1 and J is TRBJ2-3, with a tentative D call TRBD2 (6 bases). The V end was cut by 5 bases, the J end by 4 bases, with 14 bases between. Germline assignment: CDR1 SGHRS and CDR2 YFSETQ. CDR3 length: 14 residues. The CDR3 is CASRSGGDADTQYF. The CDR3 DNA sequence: TGCGCCAGCAGGTCCGGAGGGGACGCAGATACGCAGTATTTT.

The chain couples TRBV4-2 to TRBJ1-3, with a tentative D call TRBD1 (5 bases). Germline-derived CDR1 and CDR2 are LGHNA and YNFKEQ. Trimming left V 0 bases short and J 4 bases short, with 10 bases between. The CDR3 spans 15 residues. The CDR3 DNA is TGTGCCAGCAGCCAAGAAGGGGATCCGGGAAACACCATATATTTT. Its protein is CASSQEGDPGNTIYF.

CDR3 amino acids: CSSRQGTYNEQFF. In DNA form, the CDR3 reads TGCAGCTCAAGACAGGGAACCTACAATGAGCAGTTCTTC. The chain is built from TRBV29-1 and TRBJ2-1; 7 nucleotides match TRBD1. V was pared by 8 bases and J by 2 bases, with 6 bases of the junction left unmatched. CDR1 and CDR2 (germline): SQVTM, ANQGSEA. The CDR3 extends over 13 amino acids.

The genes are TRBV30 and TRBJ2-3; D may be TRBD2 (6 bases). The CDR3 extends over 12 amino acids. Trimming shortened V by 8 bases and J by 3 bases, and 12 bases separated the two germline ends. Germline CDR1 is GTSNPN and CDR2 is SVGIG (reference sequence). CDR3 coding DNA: TGTGCCGGACGCGGGGAGACAGATACGCAGTATTTT. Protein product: CAGRGETDTQYF.

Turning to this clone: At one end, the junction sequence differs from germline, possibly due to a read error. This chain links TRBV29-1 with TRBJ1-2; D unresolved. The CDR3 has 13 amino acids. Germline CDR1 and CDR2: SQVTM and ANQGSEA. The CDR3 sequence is CSVKDAGSYGYTF. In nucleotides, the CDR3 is TGCAGCGTTAAAGACGCCGGCTCATATGGCTACACCTTC.

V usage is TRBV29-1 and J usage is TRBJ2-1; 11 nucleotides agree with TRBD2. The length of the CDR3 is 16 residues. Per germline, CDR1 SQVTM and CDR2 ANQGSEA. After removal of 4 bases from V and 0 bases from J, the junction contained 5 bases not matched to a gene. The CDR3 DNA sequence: TGCAGCGTTGGAGGGCTAGCGGGGGGCTCCTACAATGAGCAGTTCTTC. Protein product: CSVGGLAGGSYNEQFF.

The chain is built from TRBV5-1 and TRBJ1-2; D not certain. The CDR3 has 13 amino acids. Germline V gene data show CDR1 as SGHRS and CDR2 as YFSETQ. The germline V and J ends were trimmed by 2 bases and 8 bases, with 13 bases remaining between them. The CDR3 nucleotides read TGCGCCAGCAGCTTAACCCTATCGGAGGGCTACACCTTC. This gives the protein CASSLTLSEGYTF. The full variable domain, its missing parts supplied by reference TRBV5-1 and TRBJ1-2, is KAGVTQTPRYLIKTRGQQVTLSCSPISGHRSVSWYQQTPGQGLQFLFEYFSETQRNKGNFPGRFSGRQFSNSRSEMNVSTLELGDSALYLCASSLTLSEGYTFGSGTRLTVV.

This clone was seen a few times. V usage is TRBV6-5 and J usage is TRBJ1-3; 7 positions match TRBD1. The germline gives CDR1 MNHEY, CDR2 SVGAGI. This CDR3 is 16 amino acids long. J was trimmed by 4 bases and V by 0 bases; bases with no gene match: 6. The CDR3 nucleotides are TGTGCCAGCAGTTACTCGTTCAGGGGGACGGGAAACACCATATATTTT. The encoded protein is CASSYSFRGTGNTIYF.

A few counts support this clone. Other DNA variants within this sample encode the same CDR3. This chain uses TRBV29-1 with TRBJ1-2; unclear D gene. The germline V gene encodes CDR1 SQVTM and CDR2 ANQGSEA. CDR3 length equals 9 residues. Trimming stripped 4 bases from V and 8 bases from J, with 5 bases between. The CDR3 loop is CSVVPGYTF. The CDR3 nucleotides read TGCAGCGTTGTACCGGGCTACACCTTC.

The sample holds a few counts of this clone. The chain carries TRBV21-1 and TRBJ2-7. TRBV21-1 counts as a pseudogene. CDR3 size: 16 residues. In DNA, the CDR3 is TGTGCCAGCAGGGAATCAGACCGACGGTTCGGTGACGAGCAGTACTTC. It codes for CASRESDRRFGDEQYF.

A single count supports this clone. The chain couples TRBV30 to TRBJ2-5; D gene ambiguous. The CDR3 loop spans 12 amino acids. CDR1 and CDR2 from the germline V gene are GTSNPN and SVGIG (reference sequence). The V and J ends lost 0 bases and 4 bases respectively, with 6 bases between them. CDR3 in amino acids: CAWSVARETQYF. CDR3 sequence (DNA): TGTGCCTGGAGTGTTGCGCGAGAGACCCAGTACTTC.

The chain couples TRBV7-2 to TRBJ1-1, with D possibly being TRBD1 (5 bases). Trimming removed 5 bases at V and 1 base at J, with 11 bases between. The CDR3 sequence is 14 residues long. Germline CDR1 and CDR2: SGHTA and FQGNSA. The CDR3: CASSIDSENTEAFF. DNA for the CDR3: TGTGCCAGCAGCATCGACAGCGAGAACACTGAAGCTTTCTTT.

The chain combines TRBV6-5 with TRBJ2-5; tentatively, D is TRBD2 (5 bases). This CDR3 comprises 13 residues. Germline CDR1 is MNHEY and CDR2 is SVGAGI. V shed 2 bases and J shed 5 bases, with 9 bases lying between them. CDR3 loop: CASSYRDAETQYF. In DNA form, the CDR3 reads TGTGCCAGCAGTTACCGGGATGCCGAGACCCAGTACTTC.

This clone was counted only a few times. The CDR3 here is CSAERGAYEQYF. CDR3 DNA: TGCAGCGCCGAGCGGGGGGCCTACGAGCAGTACTTC. The rearrangement links TRBV29-1 to TRBJ2-7; 9 bases agree with TRBD2. Trimming cost V 7 bases and J 2 bases; bases outside gene matches: 3. Germline V gene lookup returns CDR1 SQVTM and CDR2 ANQGSEA. There are 12 residues in the CDR3.

CDR3 DNA sequence: TGTGCCAGCAGAGAAACCTGGACAGGGGCTAACTATGGCTACACCTTC. Translation: CASRETWTGANYGYTF. The chain employs TRBV6-1 and TRBJ1-2; 9 nucleotides align to TRBD1. Germline CDR1 is MNHNS and CDR2 is SASEGT. The CDR3 spans 16 residues. Trimming took 6 bases from V and 0 from J; bases not matched to a gene: 8.

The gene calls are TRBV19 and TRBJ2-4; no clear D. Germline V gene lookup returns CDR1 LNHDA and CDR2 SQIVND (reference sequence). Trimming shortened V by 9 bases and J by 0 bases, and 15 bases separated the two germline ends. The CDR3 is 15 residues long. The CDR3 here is CASLPRMGAKNIQYF. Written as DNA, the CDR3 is TGTGCCAGCCTTCCTCGTATGGGAGCCAAAAACATTCAGTACTTC.

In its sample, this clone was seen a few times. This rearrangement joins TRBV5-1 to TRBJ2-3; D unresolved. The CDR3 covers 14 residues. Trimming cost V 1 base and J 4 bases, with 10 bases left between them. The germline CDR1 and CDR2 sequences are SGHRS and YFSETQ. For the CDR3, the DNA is TGCGCCAGCAGCTTGCCTGGGGTTGCAGATACGCAGTATTTT. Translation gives CASSLPGVADTQYF.

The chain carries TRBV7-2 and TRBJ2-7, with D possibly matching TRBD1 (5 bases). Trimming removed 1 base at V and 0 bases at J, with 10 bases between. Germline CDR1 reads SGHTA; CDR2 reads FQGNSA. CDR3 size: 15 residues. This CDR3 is CASSLGSGISYEQYF. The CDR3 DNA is TGTGCCAGCAGCTTAGGGTCAGGGATCTCCTACGAGCAGTACTTC.

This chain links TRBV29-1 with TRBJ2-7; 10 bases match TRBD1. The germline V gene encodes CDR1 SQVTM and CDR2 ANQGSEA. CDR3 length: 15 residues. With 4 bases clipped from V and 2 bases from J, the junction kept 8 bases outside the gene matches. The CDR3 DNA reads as TGCAGCGTTGCCGCCTCCGACAGGGGGCCCTACGAGCAGTACTTC. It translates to CSVAASDRGPYEQYF.